There are many counts of the clone carrying this TCR delta chain. The antigen is unknown. TCRdb's entry gives the protein of a much larger clone, which mismatches this DNA's translation at residue 11, likely from a read error; the protein reported here is translated from the DNA. Flow sorting of PBMC yielded separate Vgamma9/Vdelta2+ and Vdelta2-negative gammadelta T cell populations for bulk repertoire analysis. This entry comes from a study of γδ T cells in repeated Plasmodium falciparum infection. At the level of the study: Samples were taken at baseline, before some infections, and 21 days after each.

This CDR3 spans 15 amino acids. The junction had 8 bases not matched to a gene; V was cut back by 0 bases and J by 7 bases. The germline V gene encodes CDR1 GEAIGNYY and CDR2 EKD. Notes on the study in general: Repeated controlled infections reportedly drove waves of new clonotype selection in Vdelta2-negative, mostly Vdelta1+, gammadelta repertoires. Vgamma9/Vdelta2+ repertoires stayed stably polyclonal over time and infection.

TCRdb re-called the multiplex PCR reads using CATT. The repertoire includes around 49,000 delta-chain clones, roughly 2% of them detected once, and 24% sits in the top ten. Material for sequencing was gamma-delta T cells from blood. This TCR was sampled from a pool of human donors (malaria-infected and uninfected, not separated). The V and J genes are TRDV2 and TRDJ1; 9 positions match TRDD3. This CDR3 is CACDTVEGIRGKLIF. The CDR3 DNA reads as TGTGCCTGTGACACCGTGGAGGGGATACGGGGTAAACTCATCTTT.